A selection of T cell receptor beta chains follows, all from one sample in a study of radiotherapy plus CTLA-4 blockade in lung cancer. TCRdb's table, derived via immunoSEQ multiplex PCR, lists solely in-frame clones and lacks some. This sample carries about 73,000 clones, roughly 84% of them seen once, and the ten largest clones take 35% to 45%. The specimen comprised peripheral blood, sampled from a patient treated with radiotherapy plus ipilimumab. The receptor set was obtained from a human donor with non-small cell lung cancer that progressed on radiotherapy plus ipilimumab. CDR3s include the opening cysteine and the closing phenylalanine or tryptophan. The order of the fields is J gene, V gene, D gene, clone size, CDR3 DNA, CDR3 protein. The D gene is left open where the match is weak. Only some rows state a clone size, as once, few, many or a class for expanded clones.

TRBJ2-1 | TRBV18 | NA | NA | TGTGCCAGCTCACCACCAAGTAAGGTTAAGGATGAGCAGTTCTTC | CASSPPSKVKDEQFF
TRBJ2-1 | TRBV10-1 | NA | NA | TGCGCCAGCAGCACGCCCGGGACTCAGCACCTACGTGAGCAGTTCTTC | CASSTPGTQHLREQFF
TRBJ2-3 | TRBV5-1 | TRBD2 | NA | TGCGCCAGCAGCTTGGGGACTAGCGGGAGAGGAGATACGCAGTATTTT | CASSLGTSGRGDTQYF
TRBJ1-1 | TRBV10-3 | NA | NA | TGTGCCATCAGTGAAATACAGGGACTGGAAGCTTTCTTT | CAISEIQGLEAFF
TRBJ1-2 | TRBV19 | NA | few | TGTGCCAGTAGTAGTACAGGGATCCTCTATGGCTACACCTTC | CASSSTGILYGYTF
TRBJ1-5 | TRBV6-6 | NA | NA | TGTGCCAGCAGTACGAGCAATCAGCCCCAGCATTTT | CASSTSNQPQHF
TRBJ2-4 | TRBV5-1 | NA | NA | TGCGCCAGCAGCCGAGTACAGGGAACGAGGGACATTCAGTACTTC | CASSRVQGTRDIQYF
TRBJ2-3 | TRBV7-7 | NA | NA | TGTGCTAGCAGCTTAGCCCCCACAGATACGCAGTATTTT | CASSLAPTDTQYF
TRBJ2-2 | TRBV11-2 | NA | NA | TGTGCCACCCCCCGACTAGAAAACGGGGAGCTGTTTTTT | CATPRLENGELFF
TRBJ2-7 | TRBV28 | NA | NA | TGTGCCAGCAGTTCCAGGGGCCAATCCTACGAGCAGTACTTC | CASSSRGQSYEQYF
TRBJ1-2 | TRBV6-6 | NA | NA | TGTGCCAGCAGTCCTTTCGTCAGGGACTATGGCTACACCTTC | CASSPFVRDYGYTF
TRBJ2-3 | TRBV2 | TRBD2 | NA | TGTGCCAGCAGTGATGGTCGGGGGGACACAGATACGCAGTATTTT | CASSDGRGDTDTQYF
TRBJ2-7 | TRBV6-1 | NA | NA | TGTGCCAGCAGTGAAGATTTGGGGTTACCCTATTACGAGCAGTACTTC | CASSEDLGLPYYEQYF
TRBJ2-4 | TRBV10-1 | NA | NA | TGCGCCAGCAGTGATGGTAAAGCCAAAAACATTCAGTACTTC | CASSDGKAKNIQYF
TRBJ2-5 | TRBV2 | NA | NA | TGTGCCAGCAGAGGACAGCAAGAGACCCAGTACTTC | CASRGQQETQYF
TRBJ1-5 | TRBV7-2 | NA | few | TGTGCCAGCAGCGTGGGGGGGGTTGGCAATCAGCCCCAGCATTTT | CASSVGGVGNQPQHF